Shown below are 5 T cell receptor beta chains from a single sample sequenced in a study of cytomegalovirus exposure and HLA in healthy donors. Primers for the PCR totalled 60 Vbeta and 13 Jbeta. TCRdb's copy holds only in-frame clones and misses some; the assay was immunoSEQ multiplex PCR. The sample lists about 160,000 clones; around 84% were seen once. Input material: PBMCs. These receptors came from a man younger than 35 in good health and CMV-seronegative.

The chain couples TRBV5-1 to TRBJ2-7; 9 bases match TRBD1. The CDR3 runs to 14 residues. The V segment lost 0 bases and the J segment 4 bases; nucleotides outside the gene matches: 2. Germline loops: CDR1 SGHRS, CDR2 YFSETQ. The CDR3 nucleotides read TGCGCCAGCAGCTTGGGACAGGGGGTTTACGAGCAGTACTTC. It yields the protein CASSLGQGVYEQYF.

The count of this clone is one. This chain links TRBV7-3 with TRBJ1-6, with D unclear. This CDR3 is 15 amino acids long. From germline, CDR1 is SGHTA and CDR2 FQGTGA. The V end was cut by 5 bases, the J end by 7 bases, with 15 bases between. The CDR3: CASSPGGFGNSPLHF. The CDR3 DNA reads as TGTGCCAGCAGCCCCGGAGGTTTTGGCAATTCACCCCTCCACTTT.

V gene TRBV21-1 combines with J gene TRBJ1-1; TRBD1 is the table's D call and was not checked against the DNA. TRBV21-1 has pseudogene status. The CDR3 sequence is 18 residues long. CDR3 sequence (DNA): TGTGCCAGCAGCAAAGAAGCCGGGACAGGGGGACGAAACACTGAAGCTTTCTTT. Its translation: CASSKEAGTGGRNTEAFF.

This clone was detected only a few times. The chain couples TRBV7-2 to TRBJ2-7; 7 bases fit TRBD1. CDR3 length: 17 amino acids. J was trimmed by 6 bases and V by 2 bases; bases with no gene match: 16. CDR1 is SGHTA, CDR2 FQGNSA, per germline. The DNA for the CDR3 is TGTGCCAGCAGCTTACTCCATCCCCGAGGGGGCAACAGCGAGCAGTACTTC. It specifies CASSLLHPRGGNSEQYF. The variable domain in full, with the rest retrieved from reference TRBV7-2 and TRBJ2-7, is GAGVSQSPSNKVTEKGKDVELRCDPISGHTALYWYRQSLGQGLEFLIYFQGNSAPDKSGLPSDRFSAERTGGSVSTLTIQRTQQEDSAVYLCASSLLHPRGGNSEQYFGPGTRLTVT.

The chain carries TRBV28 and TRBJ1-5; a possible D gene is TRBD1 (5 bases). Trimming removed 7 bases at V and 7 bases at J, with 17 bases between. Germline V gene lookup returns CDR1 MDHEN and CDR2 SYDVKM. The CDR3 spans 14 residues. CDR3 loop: CASNPPQGGQPQHF. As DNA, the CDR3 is TGTGCCAGCAACCCCCCGCAGGGAGGCCAGCCCCAGCATTTT.